The entry below gives a single TCR beta chain sequence along with its context. The antigen is not known. A read error may be the cause here, since a much bigger clone is one base away. This CDR3 is 12 amino acids long. V was shortened by 5 bases and J by 2 bases, with 8 bases between the two germline ends. Germline CDR1 SQVTM, CDR2 ANQGSEA. These data are taken from a study of early T cells in non-severe SARS-CoV-2 infection. Study-level information: It was bulk RNA from unsorted whole blood that was sequenced, and the chains were unpaired.

Study findings and constraints: Matching with VDJdb favored anti-spike CD8 responses (missing private and CD4 specificities).

Unique molecular identifier tags were affixed to discrete cDNA molecules. Using its own MiXCR run on the 5' RACE reads, TCRdb lists one record per CDR3 protein. This sample has tens of thousands of distinct CDR3 sequences, with 5% to 6.5% found just once. The chain is built from TRBV29-1 and TRBJ2-3; D is undetermined. The sequencing input was whole blood. This TCR came from an adult who was a healthcare worker with PCR-confirmed SARS-CoV-2 infection or an uninfected control (not recorded which). CDR3 in DNA: TGCAGCGTTCGAACCACCACAGATACGCAGTATTTT. It specifies CSVRTTTDTQYF.